Listed below are T cell receptor beta chains from one sample, sequenced in a study of blood T cell repertoires in COVID-19. The repertoire was sequenced with immunoSEQ multiplex PCR; TCRdb's copy has only in-frame clones and lacks some. The table records 250,000 to 350,000 clones, about 83% of them present only once. Sequences were obtained from peripheral blood. Every receptor here comes from a woman aged 45-59 years with acute or convalescent COVID-19. The CDR3 runs from the conserved cysteine through the conserved F or W. The order of the fields is CDR3 protein, CDR3 DNA, V gene, J gene, clone size, D gene, CDR3 length. The D gene is left open where the match is weak. The size field is filled for only some rows; it gives once, few, many or a size class.

CDR3aa: CASSQGQGSNNEQFF
CDR3nt: TGTGCCAGCAGCCAGGGACAGGGGTCCAACAATGAGCAGTTCTTC
v_gene: TRBV5-8
j_gene: TRBJ2-1
abundance: NA
d_gene: TRBD1
len: 15

CDR3aa: CASSSRGGTEAFF
CDR3nt: TGTGCCAGCAGTTCCAGAGGGGGCACTGAAGCTTTCTTT
v_gene: TRBV6-2/TRBV6-3
j_gene: TRBJ1-1
abundance: few
d_gene: NA
len: 13

CDR3aa: CASSSRDRGYVWAEAFF
CDR3nt: TGTGCCAGCAGCTCGCGGGACAGGGGGTATGTTTGGGCTGAAGCTTTCTTT
v_gene: TRBV5-4
j_gene: TRBJ1-1
abundance: NA
d_gene: TRBD1
len: 17

CDR3aa: CASSLGAVGNSPLHF
CDR3nt: TGTGCCAGCAGCTTGGGGGCGGTTGGGAATTCACCCCTCCACTTT
v_gene: TRBV7-3
j_gene: TRBJ1-6
abundance: NA
d_gene: NA
len: 15

CDR3aa: CASSMRLADSYEQYF
CDR3nt: TGTGCCAGTAGTATGAGGCTAGCGGACTCCTACGAGCAGTACTTC
v_gene: TRBV19
j_gene: TRBJ2-7
abundance: NA
d_gene: TRBD2
len: 15

CDR3aa: CASSPSSTSNTEAFF
CDR3nt: TGTGCCAGCTCACCAAGCTCAACCTCGAACACTGAAGCTTTCTTT
v_gene: TRBV18
j_gene: TRBJ1-1
abundance: few
d_gene: NA
len: 15

CDR3aa: CASSVGSPEYNEQFF
CDR3nt: TGTGCCAGCAGCGTAGGAAGCCCCGAATACAATGAGCAGTTCTTC
v_gene: TRBV9
j_gene: TRBJ2-1
abundance: NA
d_gene: NA
len: 15

CDR3aa: CSAPGDGYTF
CDR3nt: TGCAGCGCACCAGGGGACGGCTACACCTTC
v_gene: TRBV20-1
j_gene: TRBJ1-2
abundance: NA
d_gene: NA
len: 10

CDR3aa: CASSRVQELNEQFF
CDR3nt: TGTGCCAGCAGCCGTGTTCAGGAACTCAATGAGCAGTTCTTC
v_gene: TRBV14
j_gene: TRBJ2-1
abundance: NA
d_gene: NA
len: 14

CDR3aa: CASSLHLGQGYGYTF
CDR3nt: TGTGCCAGCAGCTTACACCTCGGACAGGGTTATGGCTACACCTTC
v_gene: TRBV7-9
j_gene: TRBJ1-2
abundance: NA
d_gene: TRBD1
len: 15

CDR3aa: CASSPLAGTYNEQFF
CDR3nt: TGTGCCAGCTCACCTTTAGCGGGAACCTACAATGAGCAGTTCTTC
v_gene: TRBV18
j_gene: TRBJ2-1
abundance: few
d_gene: TRBD2
len: 15

CDR3aa: CASSLGQGALGTGELFF
CDR3nt: TGTGCCAGCAGCTTGGGACAGGGGGCGTTAGGTACCGGGGAGCTGTTTTTT
v_gene: TRBV5-6
j_gene: TRBJ2-2
abundance: once
d_gene: TRBD1
len: 17

CDR3aa: CASTEVARNSPLHF
CDR3nt: TGTGCCAGCACCGAAGTTGCCCGGAATTCACCCCTCCACTTT
v_gene: TRBV6-6
j_gene: TRBJ1-6
abundance: NA
d_gene: NA
len: 14

CDR3aa: CASSYSKGLAYNEQFF
CDR3nt: TGTGCCAGCAGTTACTCAAAAGGACTAGCGTACAATGAGCAGTTCTTC
v_gene: TRBV6-2/TRBV6-3
j_gene: TRBJ2-1
abundance: NA
d_gene: TRBD2
len: 16

CDR3aa: CASSQDPGGWGGYTF
CDR3nt: TGTGCCAGCAGCCAAGACCCAGGGGGTTGGGGTGGCTACACCTTC
v_gene: TRBV3-1/TRBV3-2
j_gene: TRBJ1-2
abundance: NA
d_gene: TRBD1
len: 15

CDR3aa: CASSATRAANTGELFF
CDR3nt: TGTGCCAGTAGTGCGACTAGGGCCGCGAACACCGGGGAGCTGTTTTTT
v_gene: TRBV19
j_gene: TRBJ2-2
abundance: NA
d_gene: NA
len: 16

CDR3aa: CASSLQSGATVDTQYF
CDR3nt: TGTGCCAGTAGTTTACAGTCAGGGGCCACGGTAGATACGCAGTATTTT
v_gene: TRBV19
j_gene: TRBJ2-3
abundance: NA
d_gene: NA
len: 16

CDR3aa: CASSLRRTGANQPQHF
CDR3nt: TGTGCCAGCAGCTTAAGGAGGACAGGGGCAAATCAGCCCCAGCATTTT
v_gene: TRBV7-2
j_gene: TRBJ1-5
abundance: once
d_gene: TRBD1
len: 16

CDR3aa: CSVEGGRGSTEAFF
CDR3nt: TGCAGCGTTGAAGGGGGCAGGGGGTCCACTGAAGCTTTCTTT
v_gene: TRBV29-1
j_gene: TRBJ1-1
abundance: NA
d_gene: TRBD1
len: 14

CDR3aa: CASRRGQGVQPQHF
CDR3nt: TGTGCCAGCAGACGAGGACAGGGGGTCCAGCCCCAGCATTTT
v_gene: TRBV6-5
j_gene: TRBJ1-5
abundance: NA
d_gene: TRBD1
len: 14

CDR3aa: CASSQVRGTEAFF
CDR3nt: TGTGCCAGCAGCCAAGTCAGGGGCACTGAAGCTTTCTTT
v_gene: TRBV3-1/TRBV3-2
j_gene: TRBJ1-1
abundance: few
d_gene: NA
len: 13

CDR3aa: CASIGTGENYGYTF
CDR3nt: TGTGCCAGCATAGGGACAGGGGAGAACTATGGCTACACCTTC
v_gene: TRBV25-1
j_gene: TRBJ1-2
abundance: NA
d_gene: TRBD1
len: 14

CDR3aa: CAISEGGLFYNEQFF
CDR3nt: TGTGCCATCAGTGAGGGGGGCCTCTTCTACAATGAGCAGTTCTTC
v_gene: TRBV10-3
j_gene: TRBJ2-1
abundance: NA
d_gene: NA
len: 15

CDR3aa: CASSSGEVSGYTF
CDR3nt: TGTGCCAGCAGTTCCGGAGAGGTCTCTGGCTACACCTTC
v_gene: TRBV27
j_gene: TRBJ1-2
abundance: NA
d_gene: NA
len: 13

CDR3aa: CASSGIRDSLSPSTDTQYF
CDR3nt: TGTGCCAGCAGCGGGATTCGGGATTCCCTATCCCCTAGCACAGATACGCAGTATTTT
v_gene: TRBV2
j_gene: TRBJ2-3
abundance: NA
d_gene: NA
len: 19

CDR3aa: CASSPRVGAGTDTQYF
CDR3nt: TGTGCCAGCAGCCCACGAGTGGGGGCGGGCACAGATACGCAGTATTTT
v_gene: TRBV7-2
j_gene: TRBJ2-3
abundance: NA
d_gene: NA
len: 16

CDR3aa: CASSTGRGDGYTF
CDR3nt: TGTGCCAGCAGTACAGGGAGGGGAGATGGCTACACCTTC
v_gene: TRBV12-3/TRBV12-4
j_gene: TRBJ1-2
abundance: NA
d_gene: NA
len: 13

CDR3aa: CASTEGAGSPLHF
CDR3nt: TGTGCCAGCACAGAGGGGGCGGGATCACCCCTCCACTTT
v_gene: TRBV25-1
j_gene: TRBJ1-6
abundance: NA
d_gene: TRBD1
len: 13

CDR3aa: CASSYSAGRRTQYF
CDR3nt: TGTGCCAGCAGTTACTCGGCGGGGCGGAGGACCCAGTACTTC
v_gene: TRBV6-2/TRBV6-3
j_gene: TRBJ2-5
abundance: NA
d_gene: NA
len: 14

CDR3aa: CASSYTTGQWVTF
CDR3nt: TGTGCCAGCAGTTACACCACAGGACAGTGGGTCACCTTC
v_gene: TRBV6-5
j_gene: TRBJ1-2
abundance: NA
d_gene: NA
len: 13

CDR3aa: CASSPGLAGGYEQYF
CDR3nt: TGTGCCAGCAGTCCGGGACTAGCGGGAGGTTACGAGCAGTACTTC
v_gene: TRBV6-2/TRBV6-3
j_gene: TRBJ2-7
abundance: NA
d_gene: TRBD2
len: 15

CDR3aa: CASSFFLTRTTAEAFF
CDR3nt: TGTGCCAGCAGCTTCTTCTTAACCAGGACAACGGCTGAAGCTTTCTTT
v_gene: TRBV5-6
j_gene: TRBJ1-1
abundance: NA
d_gene: NA
len: 16

CDR3aa: CASRATSGSPDTQYF
CDR3nt: TGCGCCAGTCGGGCCACTAGCGGGAGCCCAGATACGCAGTATTTT
v_gene: TRBV5-1
j_gene: TRBJ2-3
abundance: NA
d_gene: TRBD2
len: 15

CDR3aa: CASSQEVYSSTDTQYF
CDR3nt: TGTGCCAGCAGCCAAGAGGTGTACAGCTCCACAGATACGCAGTATTTT
v_gene: TRBV4-2
j_gene: TRBJ2-3
abundance: NA
d_gene: NA
len: 16

CDR3aa: CASSERGTRGYNEQFF
CDR3nt: TGTGCCAGCAGCGAGCGAGGGACTAGAGGCTACAATGAGCAGTTCTTC
v_gene: TRBV7-2
j_gene: TRBJ2-1
abundance: few
d_gene: TRBD2
len: 16

CDR3aa: CASTKTSGFPEQFF
CDR3nt: TGCGCCAGCACCAAGACTAGCGGGTTTCCGGAGCAGTTCTTC
v_gene: TRBV5-1
j_gene: TRBJ2-1
abundance: NA
d_gene: TRBD2
len: 14

CDR3aa: CASSPRTGETEAFF
CDR3nt: TGCGCCAGCAGCCCCCGGACAGGGGAAACTGAAGCTTTCTTT
v_gene: TRBV5-1
j_gene: TRBJ1-1
abundance: NA
d_gene: TRBD1
len: 14

CDR3aa: CASSFGADSPLHF
CDR3nt: TGCGCCAGCAGTTTTGGGGCAGATTCACCCCTCCACTTT
v_gene: TRBV5-1
j_gene: TRBJ1-6
abundance: NA
d_gene: NA
len: 13

CDR3aa: CARPDRGGLETQYF
CDR3nt: TGTGCCAGACCCGACCGCGGGGGGCTTGAGACCCAGTACTTC
v_gene: TRBV19
j_gene: TRBJ2-5
abundance: NA
d_gene: TRBD2
len: 14

CDR3aa: CASSQARGYEQYF
CDR3nt: TGTGCCAGCAGCCAAGCCAGGGGCTACGAGCAGTACTTC
v_gene: TRBV4-2
j_gene: TRBJ2-7
abundance: NA
d_gene: NA
len: 13

CDR3aa: CASSQGLAGNRAYEQYF
CDR3nt: TGTGCCAGCAGCCAAGGACTAGCGGGAAATCGGGCCTACGAGCAGTACTTC
v_gene: TRBV4-2
j_gene: TRBJ2-7
abundance: NA
d_gene: TRBD2
len: 17

CDR3aa: CASSVGTGVRTGELFF
CDR3nt: TGTGCCAGCAGTGTCGGGACAGGGGTGCGAACCGGGGAGCTGTTTTTT
v_gene: TRBV6-4
j_gene: TRBJ2-2
abundance: NA
d_gene: TRBD1
len: 16

CDR3aa: CASRLVLGVANEQFF
CDR3nt: TGTGCCAGCCGATTAGTCCTAGGGGTTGCCAATGAGCAGTTCTTC
v_gene: TRBV6-6
j_gene: TRBJ2-1
abundance: NA
d_gene: NA
len: 15

CDR3aa: CASSRVLIYNEQFF
CDR3nt: TGTGCCAGCAGCCGGGTCTTAATCTACAATGAGCAGTTCTTC
v_gene: TRBV11-2
j_gene: TRBJ2-1
abundance: NA
d_gene: NA
len: 14

CDR3aa: CASSFDSLNEKLFF
CDR3nt: TGTGCCAGCAGCTTTGACAGCCTTAATGAAAAACTGTTTTTT
v_gene: TRBV7-9
j_gene: TRBJ1-4
abundance: NA
d_gene: NA
len: 14

CDR3aa: CASSPPSGSAGDTQYF
CDR3nt: TGTGCCAGCTCACCACCTAGCGGGTCCGCGGGAGATACGCAGTATTTT
v_gene: TRBV18
j_gene: TRBJ2-3
abundance: NA
d_gene: TRBD2
len: 16